These 18 T cell receptor beta chains were sequenced from one sample in a study of OX40 agonist ivuxolimab in advanced cancers. Sequencing was performed with immunoSEQ multiplex PCR; in TCRdb, only in-frame clones are kept and a portion is missing. The sample carries 30,000 to 40,000 clones, roughly nine tenths recorded once. The material was CD4+ or CD8+ T cells sorted from blood, obtained in a trial of the OX40 agonist ivuxolimab. The receptors here all came from an adult with an advanced solid tumor such as melanoma, head and neck, liver or kidney cancer.

J is TRBJ2-1 and V is TRBV11-3; D call uncertain. This CDR3 has 14 amino acids. V was shortened by 0 bases and J by 5 bases, with 8 bases between the two germline ends. From germline, CDR1 is SGHNT and CDR2 YENEEA. The CDR3: CASSLDLGNNEQFF. As DNA, the CDR3 is TGTGCCAGCAGCTTAGATCTCGGCAACAATGAGCAGTTCTTC.

The rearrangement uses TRBV10-3 and TRBJ2-7, with TRBD2 identical over 7 bases. The V gene end was trimmed by 4 bases and the J gene end by 7 bases; junction bases not matched to a gene: 22. Germline CDR1 and CDR2: ENHRY and SYGVKD. The CDR3 extends over 18 amino acids. The CDR3 protein is CAISGQSGAITLFGEQYF. In nucleotides, the CDR3 is TGTGCCATCAGTGGCCAGAGCGGGGCGATCACCCTCTTTGGTGAGCAGTACTTC.

The chain has TRBV28 and TRBJ2-3, with D possibly matching TRBD2 (5 bases). V gave up 8 bases and J gave up 4 bases, with 10 bases separating them. The CDR3 contains 12 residues. Germline loops: CDR1 MDHEN, CDR2 SYDVKM. CDR3 residues: CASEEAADTQYF. CDR3 DNA sequence: TGTGCCAGCGAAGAAGCGGCAGATACGCAGTATTTT.

The chain employs TRBV7-2 and TRBJ2-7; 9 bases line up with TRBD1. This CDR3 region has 14 residues. Germline loops: CDR1 SGHTA, CDR2 FQGNSA. V was pared by 1 base and J by 4 bases, with 2 bases of the junction left unmatched. The CDR3 loop reads CASSLVGQGYEQYF. CDR3 bases: TGTGCCAGCAGCTTAGTGGGACAGGGTTACGAGCAGTACTTC.

The chain uses TRBV14 and TRBJ2-2, with D uncertain. Per germline, CDR1 SGHDN and CDR2 FVKESK. The ends were cut back, 4 bases at V and 3 bases at J, with 18 bases in the middle. The CDR3 covers 17 residues. CDR3 coding DNA: TGTGCCAGCAGCCCCCGATCCTCATCTCGGGACACCGGGGAGCTGTTTTTT. Protein product: CASSPRSSSRDTGELFF.

This sequence joins TRBV11-3 and TRBJ2-1; possibly TRBD2 for D (5 bases). With 5 bases removed from V and 3 bases from J, the gap between germline ends came to 17 bases. Germline V gives CDR1 SGHNT, CDR2 YENEEA. The length of the CDR3 is 16 residues. The CDR3 reads CASSPAENSVYNEQFF. The CDR3 DNA reads TGTGCCAGCAGCCCCGCAGAGAATAGCGTCTACAATGAGCAGTTCTTC.

The chain recombines TRBV9 with TRBJ1-3; D is unclear. The V gene's germline CDR1 is SGDLS and CDR2 YYNGEE. Trimming took off 4 bases at V and 4 bases at J, with 15 bases between the two ends. The CDR3 consists of 15 residues. The chain's CDR3 is CASSPGKAIGNTIYF. CDR3 coding DNA: TGTGCCAGCAGCCCCGGCAAGGCCATCGGAAACACCATATATTTT.

This sequence joins TRBV6-5 and TRBJ2-7; 11 bases map to TRBD2. The germline V gene encodes CDR1 MNHEY and CDR2 SVGAGI. J was trimmed by 5 bases and V by 5 bases; bases with no gene match: 8. CDR3 size: 15 residues. The CDR3 spells CASSKLAGASHEQYF. The CDR3 nucleotides read TGTGCCAGCAGTAAACTAGCGGGAGCGTCCCACGAGCAGTACTTC.

The rearrangement uses TRBV19 and TRBJ1-2, with D possibly being TRBD1 (5 bases). Trimming left V 3 bases short and J 4 bases short, with 9 bases between. Per germline, CDR1 LNHDA and CDR2 SQIVND (reference sequence). The CDR3 loop spans 13 amino acids. The DNA of the CDR3 is TGTGCCAGTAGTATCGGTAGGGGCTATGGCTACACCTTC. This sequence encodes CASSIGRGYGYTF. Drawing the rest from reference TRBV19 and TRBJ1-2, the complete variable domain is DGGITQSPKYLFRKEGQNVTLSCEQNLNHDAMYWYRQDPGQGLRLIYYSQIVNDFQKGDIAEGYSVSREKKESFPLTVTSAQKNPTAFYLCASSIGRGYGYTFGSGTRLTVV.

The chain has TRBV5-1 and TRBJ1-5; D may be TRBD1 (5 bases). V gave up 1 base and J gave up 0 bases, with 8 bases separating them. Germline CDR1 and CDR2: SGHRS and YFSETQ. The CDR3 is 15 amino acids. CDR3 in amino acids: CASSLSGISNQPQHF. The CDR3 DNA reads TGCGCCAGCAGCTTGTCAGGGATTAGCAATCAGCCCCAGCATTTT.

In this sample, this clone turned up once. This chain connects TRBV11-3 to TRBJ2-7; TRBD2 matches 7 bases. The CDR3 covers 16 residues. Trimming at V came to 5 bases and at J to 0 bases, leaving 10 bases not matched to a gene. The germline V gene has CDR1 SGHNT and CDR2 YENEEA. CDR3 sequence: CASSPIAGLSSYEQYF. CDR3 nucleotide sequence: TGTGCCAGCAGCCCAATAGCGGGTCTTAGCTCCTACGAGCAGTACTTC.

J is TRBJ2-6 and V is TRBV27; D may be TRBD1 or TRBD2 (6 bases each). CDR3 length: 16 amino acids. Trimming pared 7 bases from V and 4 bases from J, leaving 17 bases between. The germline V gene has CDR1 MNHEY and CDR2 SMNVEV (reference sequence). CDR3 DNA sequence: TGTGCCAGCACTCCCGGGGGCCGTCGGGGGGCCAACGTCCTGACTTTC. Its translation: CASTPGGRRGANVLTF.

The chain uses TRBV30 and TRBJ2-7; D unclear. The V end was cut by 2 bases, the J end by 2 bases, with 13 bases between. This CDR3 has 14 residues. Looked up from germline, CDR1 is GTSNPN and CDR2 is SVGIG (reference sequence). CDR3 protein: CAWSQWGNTYEQYF. DNA for the CDR3: TGTGCCTGGAGTCAATGGGGAAACACCTACGAGCAGTACTTC. Full variable domain (outside the CDR3, taken from reference TRBV30 and TRBJ2-7): SQTIHQWPATLVQPVGSPLSLECTVEGTSNPNLYWYRQAAGRGLQLLFYSVGIGQISSEVPQNLSASRPQDRQFILSSKKLLLSDSGFYLCAWSQWGNTYEQYFGPGTRLTVT.

This chain's CDR3 is CASSLEGNTEAFF. The CDR3 nucleotides are TGTGCCAGCAGCTTAGAGGGGAACACTGAAGCTTTCTTT. The gene calls are TRBV7-2 and TRBJ1-1; no clear D. This CDR3 contains 13 residues. The V and J ends lost 1 base and 1 base respectively, with 4 bases between them. Germline-derived CDR1 and CDR2 are SGHTA and FQGNSA.

This sequence joins TRBV7-2 and TRBJ2-2; possibly TRBD2 for D (6 bases). The CDR3 loop spans 16 amino acids. The germline V gene has CDR1 SGHTA and CDR2 FQGNSA. Trimming removed 1 base from V and 4 bases from J, with 13 bases in between. The CDR3 loop is CASSLEDPGLTGELFF. The CDR3 DNA is TGTGCCAGCAGCTTAGAGGATCCGGGACTCACCGGGGAGCTGTTTTTT.

CDR3: CASSGGNSNQPQHF. As DNA, the CDR3 is TGTGCCAGCAGTGGTGGGAATAGCAATCAGCCCCAGCATTTT. The chain has TRBV2 and TRBJ1-5; D gene unclear. CDR3 length: 14 residues. The V end lost 4 bases, the J end lost 0 bases, and 7 bases lay between the germline ends. Germline loops: CDR1 SNHLY, CDR2 FYNNEI.

The chain is built from TRBV19 and TRBJ2-1; 7 nucleotides match TRBD2. The length of the CDR3 is 15 residues. The germline V gene has CDR1 LNHDA and CDR2 SQIVND (reference sequence). J gave up 6 bases and V 5 bases, and 10 bases lay outside the gene matches. CDR3 region: CASSPRTSPGNEQFF. Written as DNA, the CDR3 is TGTGCCAGTAGTCCCAGGACTAGTCCGGGCAATGAGCAGTTCTTC.

The rearrangement links TRBV18 to TRBJ2-1, with 7 bases that match TRBD1. This CDR3 comprises 14 residues. The junction had 4 bases not matched to a gene; V was cut back by 4 bases and J by 4 bases. Germline lookup yields CDR1 KGHSH and CDR2 LQKENI. This CDR3 is CASSQRTGYNEQFF. Written as DNA, the CDR3 is TGTGCCAGCTCACAAAGGACAGGTTACAATGAGCAGTTCTTC.